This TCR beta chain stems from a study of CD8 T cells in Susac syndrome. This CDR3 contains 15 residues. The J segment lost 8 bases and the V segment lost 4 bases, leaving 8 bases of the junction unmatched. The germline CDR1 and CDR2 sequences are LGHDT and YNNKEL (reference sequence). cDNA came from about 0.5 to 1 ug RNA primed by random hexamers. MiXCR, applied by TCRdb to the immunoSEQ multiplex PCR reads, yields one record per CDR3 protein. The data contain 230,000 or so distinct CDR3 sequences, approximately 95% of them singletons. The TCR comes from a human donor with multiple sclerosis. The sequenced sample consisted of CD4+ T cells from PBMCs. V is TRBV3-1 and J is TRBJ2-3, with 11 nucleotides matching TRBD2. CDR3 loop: CASSLTSGGRSTQYF. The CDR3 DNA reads TGTGCCAGCAGCCTAACTAGCGGGGGACGGAGTACGCAGTATTTT.